The present T cell receptor (beta chain) was sequenced within a study of T cell responses to AZD1222 COVID-19 vaccine listed by TCRdb under 2021. Study-level background: AZD1222 recipients whose second dose came at about 4 weeks and those whose second dose came at about 12 weeks were combined into one group, since spike-specific TCR depth and breadth did not differ between the two schedules. Trial participants were enrolled by age into 18-55, 56-69 and 70-plus year subgroups, with roughly 160, 29 and 62 TCR-sequenced participants respectively. A total of around 240 trial participants underwent TCR sequencing, of whom 207 received two doses of AZD1222 and roughly 25 received two doses of the MenACWY control vaccine.

Germline trimming amounts to 4 bases on V and 6 bases on J, with 8 as the count of junction bases outside the gene matches. Per the germline V gene, LGHNA is the CDR1 and YSLEER is the CDR2. Including the terminal cysteine and phenylalanine, the CDR3 comprises 15 residues. Only CDR3 DNA remains: 45 bases, in frame from the first base. General findings and caveats noted by the study authors: Because no day 14 peak-response samples were available, the repertoires could be characterized only after the peak T cell response. The 56-69-year group was small, and its depth increase did not reach significance, likely because of low power. Only five to seven AZD1222 recipients were SARS-CoV-2 seropositive at baseline, limiting conclusions about previously exposed vaccinees. CD4 TCRs associated with the vaccine covered the entire spike protein, and the dominant responses were in regions 160-218 and 743-854. Spike-specific TCR breadth and depth rose significantly after two AZD1222 doses compared with day 0 and with MenACWY recipients. Participants were mostly white British, with more females than males. The authors suggested clonal diversity may have been underestimated. Epitopes outside the regions mutated in the B.1.351 and B.1.1.7 variants were reportedly recognized by nearly half of the unique spike-specific TCRs.

Interpreted using the paper, the time point label stands for: baseline before first vaccination. Vaccinee samples came from UK trials COV001 and COV002, including a single-blind randomized controlled phase 2/3 trial of AZD1222 (ChAdOx1 nCoV-19) in healthy adults. For TCRbeta chain sequencing, PBMC samples were collected from trial participants at day 0 and at day 28 after the second dose. The CDR3 regions of human TCRbeta chains were subjected to immunosequencing. Turning to the authors' computational methods: Repertoire TCRs were checked for matches against a reference library of SARS-CoV-2-specific TCRs that had been generated using the MIRA antigen-specificity platform. Breadth meant the fraction of unique TCRs that were SARS-CoV-2-associated, whereas depth meant the fraction of total T cells that were SARS-CoV-2-associated. Each spike-specific TCR was assigned to its reactive spike region and to a CD4 or CD8 class using the MIRA data. Log10-transformed breadth and depth values were compared by one-way ANOVA with Sidak's multiple comparisons tests. TCRdb provides this immuneACCESS table in a form limited to in-frame rearrangements. Some clones are lacking; in checked studies, under half of them reflect an unresolved V gene, and why the rest are absent is not known. D and trimming come from the DNA, and the V and J calls and clone size come from that table. The sample contains some 150,000 clones, roughly nine tenths of them found a single time. The ten largest account for 1.5% to 2% of the sample.

Points on this clone: Its antigen is still unknown. It has no much larger one-base neighbor in the sample; base qualities were not kept.

The sequencing used peripheral blood, collected on day 0 of AZD1222 vaccination. Recombination joined TRBV4-3 with TRBJ2-1; the central 8 bases match TRBD1. The receptor comes from an adult in good health. The CDR3 in this case is CASSLTGTGGNEQFF. In nucleotide form, the sequence is TGCGCCAGCAGCCTTACCGGGACAGGAGGCAATGAGCAGTTCTTC.